The source of this T cell receptor (beta chain) is a study of blood T cell repertoires in COVID-19 (dated by TCRdb to the early 2020s). For context, the study as a whole: Samples covering the acute and convalescent phases of COVID-19 were provided by collaborators in the United States, Italy and Spain. The prospective study material was composed of cDNA or gDNA derived from T cells, B-cell-depleted T cells, or PBMCs. Deeply sampled blood TCRbeta repertoires from subjects exposed to, actively infected with, or recovered from COVID-19 were included in the dataset. A freely available public database, intended as a resource for researchers studying the immune response to SARS-CoV-2, is where the repertoires were released. Samples were obtained from the ongoing ImmuneRACE study (first 160 participants) and from 950 to 1,500 subjects provided by 6 global collaborators. Sample metadata almost always included a de-identified subject ID, COVID-19 status, age in years and sex. Where HLA class I and class II types were available, the types were taken from metadata supplied by the sample provider, not from assay-based typing.

The immunoSEQ Assay, a bias-controlled multiplex PCR, was used to amplify TCRbeta CDR3 regions from genomic DNA. In the authors' own workflow: The number of nucleated cells in each sample was estimated from the amplification of reference gene primers within the assay. To quantify the absolute abundance of each unique TCRbeta CDR3 rearrangement, sequence reads were collapsed and filtered. Productive Simpson clonality was computed per sample as the square root of Simpson's diversity index over productive rearrangements. TCRdb obtained this table from immuneACCESS and retained in-frame rearrangements with V and J assigned. These tables miss some clones; where compared with another copy, unresolved V genes account for less than half of the shortfall, and the remainder is unexplained. V and J calls and clone size are given by that table; D and trimming were obtained from the DNA. Recorded for this sample are approximately 83,000 clones; 88% of them occurred a single time. The ten top clones hold around 6.6% of the sample.

Collaborating institutions collected whole blood in K2EDTA tubes following their own protocols. For TCRbeta analysis, collaborators shipped samples in one of three forms: frozen whole blood, isolated PBMCs, or DNA extracted from either of those sample types. The CDR3, cysteine through phenylalanine, is 15 amino acids long. Only the CDR3 DNA stays, 45 bases, in frame from base 1. The CDR1 and CDR2 encoded by the germline V gene are MNHEY and SVGAGI. Unmatched junction bases come to 3, with V trimmed by 6 bases and J by 0 bases. The paper as a whole reports these results and caveats: The quantity of clinical and demographic metadata differed by source and by participant and was supplied without curation.

In the case of this clone: The antigen this receptor binds is unknown. There are no base qualities to consult, and no much larger clone falls within one base.

In this chain, TRBV6-5 is recombined with TRBJ2-2; TRBD1 agrees with 8 junctional bases. This clonotype originated in a man in his 70s with acute or convalescent COVID-19. The sample taken for sequencing was peripheral blood. The DNA sequence reads TGTGCCAGCAGGTCAGGGGGCGCGAACACCGGGGAGCTGTTTTTT. Its translation reads: CASRSGGANTGELFF.